The 4 T cell receptor beta chains presented below share a single source sample, sequenced in a study of control samples from healthy donors and cancer patients. This table comes from immunoSEQ multiplex PCR, and its TCRdb copy is limited to in-frame clones, with some not included. The sample gives about 84,000 clones, 91% of which show up once; 15% to 19% is in the top ten. The sample comprised blood. Receptors were obtained from a man between 25 and 39 years old in good health.

This clone was seen a single time. This chain links TRBV10-3 with TRBJ1-2, with unresolved D. Trimming stripped 0 bases from V and 4 bases from J, with 9 bases between. The CDR3 spans 14 residues. CDR1 and CDR2 from the germline V gene are ENHRY and SYGVKD. As DNA, the CDR3 is TGTGCCATCAGTGAGTCGGAAGGTCTCTATGGCTACACCTTC. Protein sequence: CAISESEGLYGYTF.

This chain connects TRBV30 to TRBJ1-2; D is perhaps TRBD1 (6 bases). Deletions cut 0 bases from V and 6 bases from J, with 11 bases between. Per the germline V gene, CDR1 is GTSNPN and CDR2 is SVGIG (reference sequence). This CDR3 contains 13 residues. In DNA form, the CDR3 reads TGTGCCTGGAGTGTACAACAGGGAAATGGCTACACCTTC. Translation: CAWSVQQGNGYTF. Based on the CDR3 plus reference TRBV30 and TRBJ1-2, the full variable domain is SQTIHQWPATLVQPVGSPLSLECTVEGTSNPNLYWYRQAAGRGLQLLFYSVGIGQISSEVPQNLSASRPQDRQFILSSKKLLLSDSGFYLCAWSVQQGNGYTFGSGTRLTVV.

The V and J genes are TRBV25-1 and TRBJ2-5, with TRBD1 identical over 8 bases. This CDR3 has 15 residues. Per germline, CDR1 MGHDK and CDR2 SYGVNS. Trimming at V came to 1 base and at J to 5 bases, leaving 6 bases not matched to a gene. The CDR3: CASSESAGGTETQYF. CDR3 DNA: TGTGCCAGCAGTGAATCCGCAGGGGGCACGGAGACCCAGTACTTC.

The chain links TRBV6-2 or TRBV6-3 to TRBJ2-3, with 9 bases that match TRBD2. Trimming cost V 5 bases and J 2 bases; bases outside gene matches: 8. Germline CDR1 reads MNHEY; CDR2 reads SVGEGT. The CDR3 extends over 16 amino acids. The DNA for the CDR3 is TGTGCCAGCAGTGTAGGCGGGAGGGGGTACACAGATACGCAGTATTTT. Translating it yields CASSVGGRGYTDTQYF.